The sample holds many counts of the clone carrying this T cell receptor (beta chain). The target antigen is unknown. Germline trimming cut 4 bases from V and 6 bases from J; bases unmatched to any gene: 18. Germline V gives CDR1 SGHRS, CDR2 YFSETQ. The CDR3 has 18 amino acids. One entry per CDR3 protein results from TCRdb running MiXCR on the RACE reads. The sample carries 350,000 to 400,000 distinct CDR3 sequences, about 6% recorded once. Described time point: patch test 2, 6 weeks after DPC sensitization. Treatment denoted: therapeutic diphenylcyclopropenone sensitization with weekly scalp DPC. The sample is drawn from a study of human T cells and chemical hapten exposure. At the level of the study: Small discrepancies in pooled library volume mainly accounted for the varying TCR yields per sample. General observations from the study: It should be noted that donors had alopecia, so their immune response may differ from healthy people's. TCRs exceeding 1 in 1000 frequency stayed unchanged with DPC sensitization.

This chain links TRBV5-1 with TRBJ2-1; 8 bases are shared with TRBD2. The sequence derives from a woman aged 18-29 years with alopecia areata. Some clones in this sample may be carry-over from other donors' samples. The input for sequencing was whole blood, taken in connection with sensitization to the hapten diphenylcyclopropenone (DPC). The CDR3 loop reads CASSPGVSAGAGPNEQFF. The CDR3 bases are TGCGCCAGCAGCCCCGGGGTCTCAGCGGGGGCCGGGCCCAATGAGCAGTTCTTC.